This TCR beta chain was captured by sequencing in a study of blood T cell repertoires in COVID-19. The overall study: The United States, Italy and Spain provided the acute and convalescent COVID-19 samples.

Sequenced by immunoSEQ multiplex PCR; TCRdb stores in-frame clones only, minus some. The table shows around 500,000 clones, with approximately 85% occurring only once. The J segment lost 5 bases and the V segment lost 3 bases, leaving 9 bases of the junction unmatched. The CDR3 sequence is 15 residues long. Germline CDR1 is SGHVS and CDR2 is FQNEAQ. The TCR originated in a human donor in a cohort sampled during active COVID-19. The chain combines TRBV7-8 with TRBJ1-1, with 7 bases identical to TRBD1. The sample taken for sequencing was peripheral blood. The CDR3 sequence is CASSLRGLRGTEAFF. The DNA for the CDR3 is TGTGCCAGCAGCTTGAGGGGGCTCCGGGGGACTGAAGCTTTCTTT.